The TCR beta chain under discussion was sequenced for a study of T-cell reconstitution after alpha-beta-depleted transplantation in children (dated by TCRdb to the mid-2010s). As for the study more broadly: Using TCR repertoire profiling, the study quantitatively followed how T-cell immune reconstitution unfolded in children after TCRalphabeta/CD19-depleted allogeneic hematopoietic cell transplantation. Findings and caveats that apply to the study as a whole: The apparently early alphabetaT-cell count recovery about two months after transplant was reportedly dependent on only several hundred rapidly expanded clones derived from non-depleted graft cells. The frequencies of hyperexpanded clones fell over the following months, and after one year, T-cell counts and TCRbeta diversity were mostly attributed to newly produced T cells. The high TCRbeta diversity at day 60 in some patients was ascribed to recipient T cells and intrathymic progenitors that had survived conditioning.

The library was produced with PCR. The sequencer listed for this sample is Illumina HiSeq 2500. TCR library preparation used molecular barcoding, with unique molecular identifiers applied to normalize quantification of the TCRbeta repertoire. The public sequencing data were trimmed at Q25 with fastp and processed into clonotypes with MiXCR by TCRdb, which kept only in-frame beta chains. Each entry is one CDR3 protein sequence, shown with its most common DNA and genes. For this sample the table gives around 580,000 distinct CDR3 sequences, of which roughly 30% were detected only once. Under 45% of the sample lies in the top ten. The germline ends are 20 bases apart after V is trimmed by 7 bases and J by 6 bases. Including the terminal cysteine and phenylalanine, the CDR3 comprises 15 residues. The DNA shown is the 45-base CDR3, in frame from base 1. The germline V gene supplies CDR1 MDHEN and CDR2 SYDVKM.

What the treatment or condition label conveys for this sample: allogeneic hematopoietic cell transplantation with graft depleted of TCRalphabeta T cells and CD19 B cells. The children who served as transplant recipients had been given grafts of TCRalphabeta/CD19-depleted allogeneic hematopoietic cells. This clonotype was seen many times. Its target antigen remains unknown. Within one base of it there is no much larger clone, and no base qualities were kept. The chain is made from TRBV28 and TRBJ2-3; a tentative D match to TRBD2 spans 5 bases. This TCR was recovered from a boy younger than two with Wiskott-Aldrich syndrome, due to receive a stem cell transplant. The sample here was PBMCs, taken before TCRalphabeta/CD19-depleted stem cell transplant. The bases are TGTGCCAGCATGTGGGGTAGCGCGGGTCGGGATACGCAGTATTTT. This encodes CASMWGSAGRDTQYF. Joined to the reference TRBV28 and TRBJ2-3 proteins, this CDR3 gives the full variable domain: DVKVTQSSRYLVKRTGEKVFLECVQDMDHENMFWYRQDPGLGLRLIYFSYDVKMKEKGDIPEGYSVSREKKERFSLILESASTNQTSMYLCASMWGSAGRDTQYFGPGTRLTVL.